Below, 3 T cell receptor beta chains from the same sample are listed, as sequenced in a study of blood T cell repertoires in COVID-19 (dated by TCRdb to 2019 to 2021). The library was built by means of the immunoSEQ multiplex PCR assay. Not all clones reach the TCRdb copy of this immuneACCESS table, which keeps in-frame sequences only. Checked studies attribute under half of the gap to unresolved V genes and leave the rest unexplained. The sample table lists 150,000 to 200,000 clones, over 80% of them with a count of one. 9.1% of the sample lies in the top ten. Material: peripheral blood. These receptors came from an elderly woman with active or convalescent COVID-19.

This rearrangement joins TRBV12-5 to TRBJ1-2; 7 nucleotides match TRBD1. Germline V lookup: CDR1 LGHNT, CDR2 FRNRAP. Trimming cost V 5 bases and J 6 bases; bases outside gene matches: 6. The CDR3 consists of 13 residues. CDR3 sequence reads: CASGMTGSNGYTF. In nucleotides, the CDR3 is TGTGCTAGTGGTATGACAGGGTCTAATGGCTACACCTTC.

As regards this clone: Other DNA sequences in the same sample also yield this CDR3. The chain recombines TRBV7-2 with TRBJ1-1; D gene uncertain. Trimming removed 1 base at V and 2 bases at J, with 11 bases between. CDR3 length: 15 residues. CDR1 and CDR2 from the germline V gene are SGHTA and FQGNSA. The DNA of the CDR3 is TGTGCCAGCAGCTTAGGGGCAGGCCTTAACACTGAAGCTTTCTTT. Amino acid sequence: CASSLGAGLNTEAFF. The variable domain in full, with the rest retrieved from reference TRBV7-2 and TRBJ1-1, is GAGVSQSPSNKVTEKGKDVELRCDPISGHTALYWYRQSLGQGLEFLIYFQGNSAPDKSGLPSDRFSAERTGGSVSTLTIQRTQQEDSAVYLCASSLGAGLNTEAFFGQGTRLTVV.

The CDR3, as DNA: TGTGCTAGTGGTTACGGGGGGGAGCTGTTTTTT. It encodes CASGYGGELFF. This chain uses TRBV12-5 with TRBJ2-2; D gene unclear. CDR3 size: 11 residues. Between the trimmed V and J ends, which lost 4 bases and 8 bases, there was a span of 5 bases. Per the germline V gene, CDR1 is LGHNT and CDR2 is FRNRAP. The variable domain in full, completed from reference TRBV12-5 and TRBJ2-2, reads DARVTQTPRHKVTEMGQEVTMRCQPILGHNTVFWYRQTMMQGLELLAYFRNRAPLDDSGMPKDRFSAEMPDATLATLKIQPSEPRDSAVYFCASGYGGELFFGEGSRLTVL.